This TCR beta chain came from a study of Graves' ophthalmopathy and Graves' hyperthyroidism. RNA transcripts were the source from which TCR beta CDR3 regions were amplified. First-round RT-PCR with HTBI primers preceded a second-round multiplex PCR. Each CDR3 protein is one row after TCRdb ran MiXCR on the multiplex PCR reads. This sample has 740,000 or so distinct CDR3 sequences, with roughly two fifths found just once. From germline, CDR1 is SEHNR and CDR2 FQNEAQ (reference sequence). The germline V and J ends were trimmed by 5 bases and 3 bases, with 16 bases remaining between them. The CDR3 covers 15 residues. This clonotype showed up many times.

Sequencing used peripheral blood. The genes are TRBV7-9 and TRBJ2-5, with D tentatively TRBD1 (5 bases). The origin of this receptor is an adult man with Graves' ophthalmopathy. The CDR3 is CASSGLVQGKETQYF. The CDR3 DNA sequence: TGTGCCAGCAGCGGTCTCGTTCAGGGAAAAGAGACCCAGTACTTC.